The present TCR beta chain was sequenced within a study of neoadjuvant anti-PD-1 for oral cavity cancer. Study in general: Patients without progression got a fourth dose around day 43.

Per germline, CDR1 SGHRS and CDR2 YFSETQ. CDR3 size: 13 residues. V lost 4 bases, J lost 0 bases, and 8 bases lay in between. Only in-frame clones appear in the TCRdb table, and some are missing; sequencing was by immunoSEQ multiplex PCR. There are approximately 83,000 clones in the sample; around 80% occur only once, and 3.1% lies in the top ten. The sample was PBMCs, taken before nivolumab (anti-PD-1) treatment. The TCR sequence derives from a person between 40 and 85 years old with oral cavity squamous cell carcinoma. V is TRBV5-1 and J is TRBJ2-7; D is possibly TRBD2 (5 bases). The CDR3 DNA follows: TGCGCCAGCAGCCCCGGGGACTCCTACGAGCAGTACTTC. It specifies CASSPGDSYEQYF.